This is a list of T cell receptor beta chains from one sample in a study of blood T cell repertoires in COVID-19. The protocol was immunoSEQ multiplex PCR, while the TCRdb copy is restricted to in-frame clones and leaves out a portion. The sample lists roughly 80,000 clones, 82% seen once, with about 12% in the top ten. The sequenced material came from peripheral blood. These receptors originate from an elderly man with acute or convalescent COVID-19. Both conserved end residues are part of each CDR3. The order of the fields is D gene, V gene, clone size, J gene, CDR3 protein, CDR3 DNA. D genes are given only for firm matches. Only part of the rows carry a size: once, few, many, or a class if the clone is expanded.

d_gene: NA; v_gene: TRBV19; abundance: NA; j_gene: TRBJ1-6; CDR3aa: CASSISRALSSYNSPLHF; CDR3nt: TGTGCCAGTAGTATTAGCAGGGCCTTGAGCTCCTATAATTCACCCCTCCACTTT
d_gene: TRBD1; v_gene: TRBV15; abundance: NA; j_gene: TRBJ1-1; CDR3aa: CATSRDRRTGSQGAFF; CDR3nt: TGTGCCACCAGCAGAGATCGCAGGACAGGGAGCCAGGGGGCTTTCTTT
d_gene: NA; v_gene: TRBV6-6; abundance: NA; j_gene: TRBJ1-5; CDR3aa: CASSLPPGNQPQHF; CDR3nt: TGTGCCAGCAGTTTGCCCCCAGGCAATCAGCCCCAGCATTTT
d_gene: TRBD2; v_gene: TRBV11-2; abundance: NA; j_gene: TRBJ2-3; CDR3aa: CASSSGLAGAQDTQYF; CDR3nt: TGTGCCAGCAGCTCGGGACTAGCGGGGGCCCAAGATACGCAGTATTTT
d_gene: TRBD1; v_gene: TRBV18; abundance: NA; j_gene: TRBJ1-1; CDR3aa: CASKLQGALNTEAFF; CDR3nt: TGTGCCAGCAAGTTGCAGGGGGCCTTGAACACTGAAGCTTTCTTT
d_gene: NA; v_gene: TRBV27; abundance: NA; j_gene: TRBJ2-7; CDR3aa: CASSRRGEQYF; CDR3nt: TGTGCCAGCAGTCGGAGAGGCGAGCAGTACTTC
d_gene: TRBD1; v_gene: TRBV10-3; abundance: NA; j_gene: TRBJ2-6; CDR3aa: CAILPGQGRSSSGANVLTF; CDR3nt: TGTGCCATTCTGCCGGGACAGGGGAGAAGTAGCTCTGGGGCCAACGTCCTGACTTTC
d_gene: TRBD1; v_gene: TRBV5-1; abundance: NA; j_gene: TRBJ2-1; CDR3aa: CASSLGSGQKTSEQFF; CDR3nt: TGCGCCAGCAGCTTGGGGTCGGGACAGAAAACAAGTGAGCAGTTCTTC
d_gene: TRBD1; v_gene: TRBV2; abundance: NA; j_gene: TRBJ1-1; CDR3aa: CASAGGFTEAFF; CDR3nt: TGTGCCAGCGCAGGGGGCTTCACTGAAGCTTTCTTT
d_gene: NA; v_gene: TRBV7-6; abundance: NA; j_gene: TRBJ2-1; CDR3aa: CASSWRGDEQFF; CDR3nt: TGTGCCAGCAGCTGGAGGGGAGATGAGCAGTTCTTC
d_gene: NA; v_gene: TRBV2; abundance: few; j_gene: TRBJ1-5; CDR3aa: CASFEGPEGSNQPQHF; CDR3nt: TGTGCCAGCTTTGAGGGCCCCGAAGGAAGCAATCAGCCCCAGCATTTT
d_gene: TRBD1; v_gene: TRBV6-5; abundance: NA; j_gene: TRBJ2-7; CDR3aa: CASRGQGFGEQYF; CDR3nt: TGTGCCAGCAGAGGACAGGGGTTCGGCGAGCAGTACTTC
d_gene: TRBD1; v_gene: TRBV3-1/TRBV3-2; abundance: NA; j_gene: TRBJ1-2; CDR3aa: CASSLGPGTATRGYTF; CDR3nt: TGTGCCAGCAGCCTTGGCCCTGGGACAGCGACCAGAGGCTACACCTTC
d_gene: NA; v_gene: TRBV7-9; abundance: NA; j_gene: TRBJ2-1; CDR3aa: CASSLLRPSYNEQFF; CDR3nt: TGTGCCAGCAGCTTACTGAGGCCCTCCTACAATGAGCAGTTCTTC
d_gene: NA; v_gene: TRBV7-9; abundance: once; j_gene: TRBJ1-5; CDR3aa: CASSSRFANQPQHF; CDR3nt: TGTGCCAGCAGCTCCAGGTTTGCCAATCAGCCCCAGCATTTT
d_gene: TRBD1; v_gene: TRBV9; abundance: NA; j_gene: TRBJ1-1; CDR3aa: CASSATGLTEAFF; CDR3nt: TGTGCCAGCAGCGCGACAGGGCTCACTGAAGCTTTCTTT
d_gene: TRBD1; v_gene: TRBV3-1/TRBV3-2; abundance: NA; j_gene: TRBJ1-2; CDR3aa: CASSPGGVGYTF; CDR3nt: TGTGCCAGCAGCCCAGGGGGCGTTGGCTACACCTTC
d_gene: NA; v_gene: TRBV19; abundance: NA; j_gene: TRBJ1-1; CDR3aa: CASGLVEGSTEAFF; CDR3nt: TGTGCCAGTGGCCTGGTTGAGGGATCCACTGAAGCTTTCTTT
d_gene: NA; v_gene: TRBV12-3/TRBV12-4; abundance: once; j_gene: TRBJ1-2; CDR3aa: CASSFVGHGYTF; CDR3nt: TGTGCCAGCAGTTTCGTGGGGCATGGCTACACCTTC
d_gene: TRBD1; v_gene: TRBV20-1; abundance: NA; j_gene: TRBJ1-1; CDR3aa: CSASVGQGVTEAFF; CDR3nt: TGCAGTGCTAGTGTGGGACAGGGGGTTACTGAAGCTTTCTTT
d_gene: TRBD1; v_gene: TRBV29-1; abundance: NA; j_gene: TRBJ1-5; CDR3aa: CSVAGQTGNQPQHF; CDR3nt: TGCAGCGTTGCGGGACAGACGGGCAATCAGCCCCAGCATTTT
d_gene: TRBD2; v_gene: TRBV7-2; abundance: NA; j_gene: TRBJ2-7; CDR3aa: CASSLSGSSYEQYF; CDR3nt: TGTGCCAGCAGCTTAAGCGGGAGCTCCTACGAGCAGTACTTC
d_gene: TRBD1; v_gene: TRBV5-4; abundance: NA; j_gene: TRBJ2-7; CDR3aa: CASSLGAGQGAYEQYF; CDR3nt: TGTGCCAGCAGCTTGGGGGCGGGACAGGGAGCCTACGAGCAGTACTTC